These 21 T cell receptor beta chains were sequenced from one sample in a study of T cells in Graves' hyperthyroidism and ophthalmopathy. Amplification targeted TCR beta CDR3 regions from RNA transcripts. TCR CDR3 underwent first-round RT-PCR with the HTBI primer set. TCRdb analysed the multiplex PCR reads with MiXCR anew, one entry per CDR3 protein. The sample consists of roughly 630,000 distinct CDR3 sequences, around a sixth of them appearing once. The sample comprised blood. The receptors were sampled from a woman in her 30s with Graves' hyperthyroidism.

This clonotype was observed a few times. V and J are TRBV15 and TRBJ2-7; 10 nucleotides agree with TRBD2. The V segment lost 4 bases and the J segment 0 bases; nucleotides outside the gene matches: 9. Germline CDR1 reads LNHNV; CDR2 reads YYDKDF (reference sequence). The CDR3 spans 17 residues. As DNA, the CDR3 is TGTGCCACCAGCAAAGAGCCCGGGACTAGCGCCTCCTACGAGCAGTACTTC. As protein: CATSKEPGTSASYEQYF. Full variable domain (outside the CDR3, taken from reference TRBV15 and TRBJ2-7): DAMVIQNPRYQVTQFGKPVTLSCSQTLNHNVMYWYQQKSSQAPKLLFHYYDKDFNNEADTPDNFQSRRPNTSFCFLDIRSPGLGDTAMYLCATSKEPGTSASYEQYFGPGTRLTVT.

The chain carries TRBV19 and TRBJ1-2; D gene unclear. The CDR3 is 15 residues long. Germline CDR1 and CDR2: LNHDA and SQIVND (reference sequence). Trimming removed 0 bases from V and 6 bases from J, with 14 bases in between. CDR3: CASSIDPPTSDGYTF. The CDR3, as DNA: TGTGCCAGTAGTATAGATCCTCCAACTTCGGATGGCTACACCTTC.

In its sample, this clonotype was seen many times. The J gene is TRBJ2-5, the V gene TRBV11-2; TRBD2 agrees at 7 bases. The CDR3 extends over 15 amino acids. Germline CDR1 reads SGHAT; CDR2 reads FQNNGV. Trimming cost V 1 base and J 4 bases; bases outside gene matches: 6. The CDR3 reads CASSLVGRGGETQYF. In nucleotides, the CDR3 is TGTGCCAGCAGCTTAGTTGGGAGGGGAGGAGAGACCCAGTACTTC.

This clonotype was picked up a small number of times. The V call is TRBV4-1, the J call TRBJ2-2; D may correspond to TRBD1 or TRBD2 (5 bases each). V was trimmed by 4 bases and J by 6 bases, leaving 18 bases between them. Germline assignment: CDR1 MGHRA and CDR2 YSYEKL. CDR3 length: 16 residues. CDR3 coding DNA: TGCGCCAGCAGCCGATTAACCGGGACGGCATCCGGGGAGCTGTTTTTT. The encoded protein is CASSRLTGTASGELFF.

This clonotype has just a few counts. The chain uses TRBV3-1 and TRBJ2-1, with D perhaps given as TRBD1 or TRBD2 (6 bases each). The germline V and J ends were trimmed by 2 bases and 4 bases, with 21 bases remaining between them. The CDR3 has 18 amino acids. Per germline, CDR1 LGHDT and CDR2 YNNKEL (reference sequence). CDR3 amino acids: CASSQTVKGGSTYNEQFF. The CDR3 DNA reads TGTGCCAGCAGCCAAACGGTAAAAGGGGGGAGCACGTACAATGAGCAGTTCTTC.

This chain joins TRBV4-1 and TRBJ2-1; D unresolved. V lost 1 base and J 9 bases, leaving 19 bases between the germline ends. The CDR3 consists of 16 residues. Germline V gene sequence: CDR1 MGHRA, CDR2 YSYEKL. The DNA for the CDR3 is TGCGCCAGCAGCCAAGCCGGTTACCCAGTCGGACGTGAGCAGTTCTTC. It yields the protein CASSQAGYPVGREQFF.

This clonotype was seen repeatedly, ten times or more. The chain links TRBV14 to TRBJ2-1; 8 positions agree with TRBD2. V trimming: 4 bases; J trimming: 2 bases; junction bases outside the gene matches: 7. The CDR3 loop spans 16 amino acids. Per germline, CDR1 SGHDN and CDR2 FVKESK. The CDR3 DNA follows: TGTGCCAGCAGCCTGGCGGGTAGCGGGACCTACAATGAGCAGTTCTTC. This codes for CASSLAGSGTYNEQFF.

This clonotype was counted at least ten times. CDR3: CASSELPGLAGGETQYF. The CDR3 DNA reads as TGCGCCAGCAGCGAACTACCGGGACTAGCGGGAGGTGAGACCCAGTACTTC. The chain recombines TRBV5-1 with TRBJ2-5, with 15 bases lining up with TRBD2. Germline assignment: CDR1 SGHRS and CDR2 YFSETQ. V shed 4 bases, J shed 5 bases, and the junction held 9 bases outside the gene matches. This CDR3 is built from 17 residues.

In this sample, this clonotype turned up many times. The chain combines TRBV20-1 with TRBJ2-3; D remains unclear. V gave up 1 base and J gave up 0 bases, with 11 bases separating them. The length of the CDR3 is 15 residues. The germline V gene has CDR1 DFQATT and CDR2 SNEGSKA (reference sequence). DNA of the CDR3: TGCAGTGCTAGAGGACCTCTTCCTAGCACAGATACGCAGTATTTT. Translating gives CSARGPLPSTDTQYF.

There are a few counts of this clonotype. J is TRBJ2-5 and V is TRBV7-9, with D possibly being TRBD1 (6 bases). Trimming took 1 base from V and 5 from J, leaving 14 bases between them. The CDR3 runs to 15 residues. Germline V gives CDR1 SEHNR, CDR2 FQNEAQ (reference sequence). The CDR3 spells CASSLVGGRGETQYF. CDR3 DNA sequence: TGTGCCAGCAGCTTAGTTGGGGGCAGGGGCGAGACCCAGTACTTC.

V gene TRBV19 combines with J gene TRBJ2-1; TRBD2 matches at 7 bases. There are 17 residues in the CDR3. V shed 5 bases, J shed 8 bases, and the junction held 18 bases outside the gene matches. Germline loops: CDR1 LNHDA, CDR2 SQIVND (reference sequence). CDR3 sequence: CASSYSALARPTDEQFF. The CDR3 nucleotides are TGTGCCAGTAGTTATTCAGCACTAGCGCGCCCCACAGATGAGCAGTTCTTC.

The DNA of the CDR3 is TGTGCCTGGTATGGGGGGTCGCTACCATCCACATACTCTGGGGCCAACGTCCTGACTTTC. It is translated as CAWYGGSLPSTYSGANVLTF. V usage is TRBV30 and J usage is TRBJ2-6; the D gene is possibly TRBD2 (6 bases). V lost 5 bases, J lost 0 bases, and 26 bases lay in between. Germline-derived CDR1 and CDR2 are GTSNPN and SVGIG (reference sequence). This CDR3 is built from 20 residues.

This clonotype has more than one count but fewer than ten. One junction end does not reproduce the germline sequence, and a read error may be involved. This chain's CDR3 is CASSFGSQEAFF. In DNA form, the CDR3 reads TGTGCCAGCAGCTTTGGGTCCCAGGAAGCTTTCTTT. This chain links TRBV5-1 with TRBJ1-1; D is unresolved. The length of the CDR3 is 12 residues. Germline lookup yields CDR1 SGHRS and CDR2 YFSETQ.

Worth noting for this clonotype: A much larger clonotype is one base distant, so this may be a read error. J is TRBJ1-1 and V is TRBV30; no clear D gene. Deletions cut 3 bases from V and 4 bases from J, with 9 bases between. CDR3 length: 12 amino acids. CDR1 GTSNPN and CDR2 SVGIG come from the germline V gene (reference sequence). CDR3 region: CAWSREGTEAFF. For the CDR3, the DNA is TGTGCCTGGAGCCGTGAGGGCACTGAAGCTTTCTTT.

The table lists this clonotype with many counts. The V call is TRBV6-1, the J call TRBJ1-1; D possibly corresponds to TRBD1 (5 bases). The ends were cut back, 5 bases at V and 11 bases at J, with 21 bases in the middle. The CDR3 sequence is 14 residues long. Germline V gene data show CDR1 as MNHNS and CDR2 as SASEGT. In DNA form, the CDR3 reads TGTGCCAGCAGTAAACAACAGGTGGCAGGGCGGGCTTTCTTT. Translation gives CASSKQQVAGRAFF.

This clonotype was recorded at least ten times. The V gene is TRBV2, the J gene TRBJ1-4; no reliable D call. This CDR3 comprises 11 residues. Germline V lookup: CDR1 SNHLY, CDR2 FYNNEI. V lost 7 bases and J 8 bases, leaving 8 bases between the germline ends. CDR3 DNA: TGTGCCAGCATCTATAGCGAAAAACTGTTTTTT. It is translated as CASIYSEKLFF.

This clonotype has ten or more counts. V and J are TRBV28 and TRBJ2-7; D gene unclear. The V gene lost 2 bases and the J gene lost 2 bases, with 10 bases spanning the gap. From germline, CDR1 is MDHEN and CDR2 SYDVKM. This CDR3 has 14 amino acids. CDR3: CASSLPTRAYEQYF. Written as DNA, the CDR3 is TGTGCCAGCAGTTTACCCACAAGAGCCTACGAGCAGTACTTC.

Ten or more counts support this clonotype. This chain uses TRBV3-1 with TRBJ1-1; 7 bases are shared with TRBD1. V shed 2 bases and J 4 bases; nucleotides not matched to a gene: 10. This CDR3 contains 16 residues. Germline V gene data show CDR1 as LGHDT and CDR2 as YNNKEL (reference sequence). CDR3 sequence: CASSQTKLQGTTEAFF. The CDR3 DNA reads as TGTGCCAGCAGCCAAACTAAGCTACAGGGGACCACTGAAGCTTTCTTT.

In this sample, this clonotype turned up many times. The V and J genes are TRBV5-1 and TRBJ2-2, with D unresolved. The CDR3 spans 13 residues. The germline gives CDR1 SGHRS, CDR2 YFSETQ. The V end lost 1 base, the J end lost 5 bases, and 6 bases lay between the germline ends. This chain's CDR3 is CASSLRETGELFF. CDR3 coding DNA: TGCGCCAGCAGCTTGAGGGAAACCGGGGAGCTGTTTTTT.

A single count supports this clonotype. The chain joins TRBV5-4 to TRBJ2-1, with 9 positions matching TRBD2. This CDR3 spans 17 amino acids. The V and J ends lost 4 bases and 4 bases, in that order; junction bases with no gene match: 12. The germline gives CDR1 SGHNT, CDR2 YYREEE (reference sequence). The CDR3 coding sequence is TGTGCCAGCAGCCCCGGGACTAGCTTGGGGGTATACAATGAGCAGTTCTTC. The encoded protein is CASSPGTSLGVYNEQFF.

Many counts were recorded for this clonotype. The rearrangement joins TRBV7-9 to TRBJ2-7, with 9 bases identical to TRBD1. Unmatched junction bases numbered 5, after V lost 4 bases and J lost 1 base. This CDR3 is built from 15 residues. The germline V gene encodes CDR1 SEHNR and CDR2 FQNEAQ (reference sequence). CDR3 region: CASSYPGQGSYEQYF. CDR3 bases: TGTGCCAGCAGCTATCCGGGACAGGGTTCCTACGAGCAGTACTTC.